The next 4 T cell receptor beta chains were all read from a single sample in a study of T-cell reconstitution after alpha-beta-depleted transplantation in children. Unique molecular identifiers were incorporated into the prepared TCRbeta library. TCRdb itself ran the PCR reads through MiXCR, one entry per CDR3 protein. The sample holds around 180,000 distinct CDR3 sequences, approximately 10% seen once. Sequenced material: PBMCs, taken before TCRalphabeta/CD19-depleted stem cell transplant. These TCRs come from a boy younger than 10 with acute myeloid leukemia, due to receive a stem cell transplant.

This clonotype was detected ten times or more. The V gene is TRBV7-3, the J gene TRBJ2-5, with TRBD2 identical over 12 bases. V trimming: 4 bases; J trimming: 5 bases; junction bases outside the gene matches: 5. CDR1 and CDR2 from the germline V gene are SGHTA and FQGTGA. CDR3 length equals 15 residues. DNA for the CDR3: TGTGCCAGCAGCTCCACTAGCGGGAGGTGGGAGACCCAGTACTTC. Amino acid sequence: CASSSTSGRWETQYF.

The sample holds many counts of this clonotype. The chain is built from TRBV7-2 and TRBJ2-7; 9 nucleotides match TRBD1. The germline gives CDR1 SGHTA, CDR2 FQGNSA. After removal of 5 bases from V and 4 bases from J, the junction contained 3 bases not matched to a gene. The CDR3 is 13 amino acids. In nucleotides, the CDR3 is TGTGCCAGCAGCCCAGGGACAGGGTACGAGCAGTACGTC. This gives the protein CASSPGTGYEQYV.

This clonotype was observed at least ten times. The V gene is TRBV9, the J gene TRBJ2-5, with D hard to call. This CDR3 region has 13 residues. Germline-derived CDR1 and CDR2 are SGDLS and YYNGEE. The V end was cut by 4 bases, the J end by 1 base, with 8 bases between. CDR3 protein: CASSSAFQETQYF. In DNA, the CDR3 is TGTGCCAGCAGCTCTGCGTTCCAAGAGACCCAGTACTTC.

This clonotype was counted between two and nine times. The chain carries TRBV6-5 and TRBJ1-2; 11 nucleotides line up with TRBD1. Trimming at V came to 5 bases and at J to 7 bases, leaving 15 bases not matched to a gene. Germline CDR1 is MNHEY and CDR2 is SVGAGI. The CDR3 is 17 amino acids. CDR3 region: CASSIQGQGAQAGGYTF. CDR3 nucleotide sequence: TGTGCCAGCAGTATACAAGGACAGGGGGCGCAGGCGGGTGGCTACACCTTC.